The source of this TCR beta chain is a study of blood T cell repertoires in COVID-19. Trimming stripped 1 base from V and 4 bases from J, with 8 bases between. Germline-derived CDR1 and CDR2 are SGHRS and YFSETQ. The CDR3 extends over 13 amino acids. The repertoire was sequenced with immunoSEQ multiplex PCR; TCRdb's copy has only in-frame clones and lacks some. This repertoire shows 280,000 or so clones, 80% to 90% found once; its top ten account for 2.2%. V is TRBV5-1 and J is TRBJ1-1, with D possibly being TRBD1 (5 bases). This TCR was sampled from a man between 25 and 39 years old who had recovered from COVID-19. Sequenced sample: PBMCs or T cells enriched from blood (not recorded which). Here the CDR3 DNA reads TGCGCCAGCAGCTTGAGCGGGGGCACTGAAGCTTTCTTT. The encoded protein is CASSLSGGTEAFF.